Shown below are 14 T cell receptor beta chains from a single sample sequenced in a study of blood T cells in healthy people across ages. A J-beta primer mix and a sample-barcoded 5' primer were used in a second PCR of about 7 to 12 cycles. TCRdb used MiXCR to reprocess the 5' RACE reads, holding one entry per CDR3 protein. This table holds about 640,000 distinct CDR3 sequences, 45% to 65% found once. Sequencing was performed on blood. These receptors originate from a man in his sixties in good health.

The chain links TRBV20-1 to TRBJ2-3, with no clear D. V lost 1 base and J 5 bases, leaving 16 bases between the germline ends. The germline V gene encodes CDR1 DFQATT and CDR2 SNEGSKA (reference sequence). The CDR3 is 15 residues long. The CDR3 DNA sequence: TGCAGTGCTAGAGGGTCGGCGGTTGGCGGAGATACGCAGTATTTT. The encoded protein is CSARGSAVGGDTQYF.

This clonotype was detected a few times. The chain employs TRBV20-1 and TRBJ2-7; 9 bases agree with TRBD2. The germline V gene encodes CDR1 DFQATT and CDR2 SNEGSKA (reference sequence). V gave up 2 bases and J gave up 1 base; unmatched junction bases: 0. The CDR3 totals 13 residues. The CDR3 protein is CSARLAGSYEQYF. CDR3 DNA: TGCAGTGCTAGACTAGCGGGGTCCTACGAGCAGTACTTC.

The V gene is TRBV20-1, the J gene TRBJ2-1, with 11 nucleotides matching TRBD2. This CDR3 spans 15 amino acids. Germline-derived CDR1 and CDR2 are DFQATT and SNEGSKA (reference sequence). V was pared by 3 bases and J by 7 bases, with 8 bases of the junction left unmatched. The chain's CDR3 is CSASSASGGNNEQFF. The DNA of the CDR3 is TGCAGTGCTAGTTCGGCTAGCGGGGGGAATAATGAGCAGTTCTTC.

Comment on this clonotype: An end of the junction does not agree with germline; a read error may underlie this. The chain links TRBV4-1 to TRBJ2-6, with 9 bases that match TRBD1. Germline V CDR1 and CDR2: MGHRA, YSYEKL. The CDR3 spans 17 residues. The CDR3 coding sequence is TGCGCCAGCAGCCTGACACAGGGGGCGCTTGGGGCCATCGTCCTGACTTTC. Protein product: CASSLTQGALGAIVLTF.

This chain uses TRBV9 with TRBJ2-5, with TRBD1 matching over 9 bases. CDR3 length: 16 residues. V was pared by 4 bases and J by 2 bases, with 9 bases of the junction left unmatched. Germline CDR1 reads SGDLS; CDR2 reads YYNGEE. The CDR3 DNA reads as TGTGCCAGCAGCATTTCCGGGACAGGGACACAAGAGACCCAGTACTTC. This codes for CASSISGTGTQETQYF.

This sequence joins TRBV6-6 and TRBJ2-5, with D unresolved. The V gene lost 2 bases and the J gene lost 5 bases, with 6 bases spanning the gap. The CDR3 is made up of 12 amino acids. Germline V gives CDR1 MNHNY, CDR2 SVGAGI (reference sequence). The CDR3 sequence is CASSYGVETQYF. CDR3 DNA: TGTGCCAGCAGTTACGGGGTTGAGACCCAGTACTTC.

The chain links TRBV5-1 to TRBJ2-3; tentative D call: TRBD2 (6 bases). In germline, CDR1 is SGHRS, CDR2 YFSETQ. This CDR3 contains 14 residues. Trimming removed 2 bases from V and 4 bases from J, with 11 bases in between. This CDR3 is CASSLGLSADTQYF. In nucleotides, the CDR3 is TGCGCCAGCAGCTTAGGACTAAGCGCAGATACGCAGTATTTT.

This clonotype appeared many times. The rearrangement uses TRBV21-1 and TRBJ1-1; the table's TRBD1 call for D was not verified on the DNA. TRBV21-1 is noted as a pseudogene. This CDR3 spans 19 amino acids. CDR3 sequence (DNA): TGTGCCAGCAGCAAGGTGGGAATGGGATGGGGGGCATTCAACACTGAAGCTTTCTTT. Translation gives CASSKVGMGWGAFNTEAFF.

J is TRBJ2-1 and V is TRBV7-9; the D gene is possibly TRBD1 (5 bases). Looked up from germline, CDR1 is SEHNR and CDR2 is FQNEAQ (reference sequence). CDR3 size: 14 residues. V lost 3 bases, J lost 7 bases, and 13 bases lay in between. DNA of the CDR3: TGTGCCAGCAGCTTGGGGCTGGGCAGGAATGAGCAGTTCTTC. Amino acid sequence: CASSLGLGRNEQFF.

The chain couples TRBV21-1 to TRBJ2-3. TRBV21-1 is reported as a pseudogene. The CDR3 covers 14 residues. This CDR3 is CASSKNPGADTQYF. CDR3 coding DNA: TGTGCCAGCAGCAAAAACCCAGGCGCAGATACGCAGTATTTT.

The chain links TRBV6-5 to TRBJ2-7; 7 positions match TRBD1. V was clipped by 6 bases and J by 3 bases; unmatched bases: 5. This CDR3 spans 13 amino acids. The germline CDR1 and CDR2 sequences are MNHEY and SVGAGI. CDR3 in amino acids: CASRRDRYYEQYF. CDR3 in DNA: TGTGCCAGCAGGAGGGACAGATACTACGAGCAGTACTTC.

V and J are TRBV14 and TRBJ2-1, with D tentatively TRBD1 (6 bases). This CDR3 region has 15 residues. Trimming stripped 4 bases from V and 8 bases from J, with 18 bases between. Per germline, CDR1 SGHDN and CDR2 FVKESK. In nucleotides, the CDR3 is TGTGCCAGCAGCCCCGACAGGCCCGCGTACGATGAGCAGTTCTTC. The encoded protein is CASSPDRPAYDEQFF.

The chain joins TRBV7-8 to TRBJ2-4; 8 nucleotides match TRBD1. Germline assignment: CDR1 SGHVS and CDR2 FQNEAQ. J was trimmed by 2 bases and V by 2 bases; bases with no gene match: 5. The CDR3 loop spans 16 amino acids. The CDR3 bases are TGTGCCAGCAGCTTACGGACAGGGCTGACCAAAAACATTCAGTACTTC. Translated: CASSLRTGLTKNIQYF.

This clonotype came up a few times. The gene calls are TRBV6-2 or TRBV6-3 and TRBJ1-2, with D perhaps TRBD1 (5 bases). V lost 6 bases and J lost 4, with 30 bases in between. Germline-derived CDR1 and CDR2 are MNHEY and SVGEGT. The CDR3 runs to 19 residues. CDR3 DNA sequence: TGTGCCAGCAGGCGACGGGCCCACGGAGAACAGGAGCAATTCTATGGCTACACCTTC. Translated, it gives CASRRRAHGEQEQFYGYTF.